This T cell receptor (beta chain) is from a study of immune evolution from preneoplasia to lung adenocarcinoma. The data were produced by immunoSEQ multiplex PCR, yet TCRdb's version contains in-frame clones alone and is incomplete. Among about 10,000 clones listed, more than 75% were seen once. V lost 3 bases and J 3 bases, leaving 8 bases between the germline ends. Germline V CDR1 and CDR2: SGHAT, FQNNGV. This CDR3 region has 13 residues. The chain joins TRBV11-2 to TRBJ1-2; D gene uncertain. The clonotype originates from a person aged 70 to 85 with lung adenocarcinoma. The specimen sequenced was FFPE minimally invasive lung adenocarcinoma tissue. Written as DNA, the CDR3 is TGTGCCAGCAGCTTCTCCTCGGACTATGGCTACACCTTC. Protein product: CASSFSSDYGYTF.